A selection of T cell receptor beta chains follows, all from one sample in a study of blood T cell repertoires in COVID-19. This table comes from immunoSEQ multiplex PCR, and its TCRdb copy is limited to in-frame clones, with some not included. The sample has some 120,000 clones, 55% to 75% seen once; the top ten hold over 2%. Sequencing was performed on peripheral blood. The receptor set was obtained from a woman aged 70-85 years with acute or convalescent COVID-19. Each CDR3 is given with its conserved first and last residue. The D gene is left open where the match is weak. Clone size, where shown, is once, few, many, or a class for clones that have expanded.

v_call	j_call	clone_size	d_call	cdr3_aa	cdr3_nt
TRBV19	TRBJ1-5	-	-	CASTAAQGSNQPQHF	TGTGCCAGTACTGCTGCACAGGGTAGCAATCAGCCCCAGCATTTT
TRBV28	TRBJ1-1	-	-	CASSPPVGGLFNTEAFF	TGTGCCAGCAGCCCCCCAGTAGGGGGTTTATTTAACACTGAAGCTTTCTTT
TRBV11-2	TRBJ2-5	-	TRBD2	CASSLGARGGEETQYF	TGTGCCAGCAGCTTAGGGGCTCGGGGAGGGGAAGAGACCCAGTACTTC
TRBV7-2	TRBJ2-7	-	TRBD2	CASSLALGLVYEQYF	TGTGCCAGCAGCTTAGCGCTGGGACTAGTGTACGAGCAGTACTTC
TRBV3-1/TRBV3-2	TRBJ2-5	once	TRBD1	CASSQSSGGARETQYF	TGTGCCAGCAGCCAATCATCAGGGGGCGCGAGGGAGACCCAGTACTTC
TRBV4-1	TRBJ2-5	-	-	CASSQGGLQETQYF	TGCGCCAGCAGCCAGGGGGGACTGCAAGAGACCCAGTACTTC
TRBV6-4	TRBJ2-3	-	-	CASSDGAGDTDTQYF	TGTGCCAGCAGTGACGGGGCAGGGGACACAGATACGCAGTATTTT
TRBV28	TRBJ2-6	once	-	CASSSESGANVLTF	TGTGCCAGCAGTTCGGAGTCTGGGGCCAACGTCCTGACTTTC
TRBV6-5	TRBJ1-5	-	-	CASSYPRDMSNQPQHF	TGTGCCAGCAGTTACCCCAGGGATATGAGCAATCAGCCCCAGCATTTT
TRBV12-3/TRBV12-4	TRBJ1-5	few	-	CASSFRDRQPQHF	TGTGCCAGCAGTTTCAGGGATAGACAGCCCCAGCATTTT
TRBV18	TRBJ1-1	few	TRBD1	CASSPPSRDSAEAFF	TGTGCCAGCTCACCACCTTCCCGGGACAGTGCTGAAGCTTTCTTT
TRBV19	TRBJ1-6	few	TRBD1	CASSSGTGNSPLHF	TGTGCCAGTAGCTCCGGGACAGGGAATTCACCCCTCCACTTT
TRBV4-2	TRBJ1-5	-	TRBD1	CASSRRTGNQPQHF	TGTGCCAGCAGCCGGAGGACAGGGAATCAGCCCCAGCATTTT
TRBV11-3	TRBJ1-1	few	-	CASSLYGNTEAFF	TGTGCCAGCAGCCTATACGGGAACACTGAAGCTTTCTTT
TRBV30	TRBJ2-4	few	-	CAWSFSVKNIQYF	TGTGCCTGGAGTTTTAGCGTAAAAAACATTCAGTACTTC
TRBV6-6	TRBJ2-7	-	TRBD1	CASTPGTGVNYEQYF	TGTGCCAGCACACCCGGGACAGGAGTTAACTACGAGCAGTACTTC
TRBV25-1	TRBJ2-5	few	-	CASSPWGTDHQETQYF	TGTGCCAGCAGTCCCTGGGGGACTGACCACCAAGAGACCCAGTACTTC
TRBV6-5	TRBJ2-3	-	-	CASSYSAGTTDTQYF	TGTGCCAGCAGTTACTCGGCGGGAACCACAGATACGCAGTATTTT
TRBV6-5	TRBJ1-2	-	-	CASSYETGYGYTF	TGTGCCAGCAGTTACGAAACAGGCTATGGCTACACCTTC
TRBV9	TRBJ2-3	-	TRBD1	CASSVGDRTDTQYF	TGTGCCAGCAGCGTAGGGGACAGGACAGATACGCAGTATTTT
TRBV4-1	TRBJ2-3	many	TRBD2	CASSQLLAATDTQYF	TGCGCCAGCAGCCAACTCCTAGCGGCCACAGATACGCAGTATTTT
TRBV19	TRBJ2-1	-	TRBD2	CASSLTTSGIPNEQFF	TGTGCCAGTAGTCTAACGACTAGCGGGATCCCCAATGAGCAGTTCTTC
TRBV12-3/TRBV12-4	TRBJ1-2	-	TRBD1	CASSTGANYGYTF	TGTGCCAGCAGTACAGGGGCTAACTATGGCTACACCTTC
TRBV2	TRBJ2-1	-	TRBD2	CASSGGGRTYNEQFF	TGTGCCAGCAGTGGGGGGGGGAGAACCTACAATGAGCAGTTCTTC
TRBV5-1	TRBJ1-1	-	-	CASSLATWNTEAFF	TGCGCCAGCAGCTTGGCAACTTGGAACACTGAAGCTTTCTTT
TRBV19	TRBJ1-5	-	TRBD1	CASSRDRGRLQPQHF	TGTGCCAGTTCCCGGGACAGGGGGCGACTTCAGCCCCAGCATTTT
TRBV24-1	TRBJ1-1	-	TRBD1	CATSDGARTGGDTEAFF	TGTGCCACCAGTGACGGGGCTCGGACAGGGGGGGACACTGAAGCTTTCTTT
TRBV28	TRBJ1-1	-	TRBD1	CASSTGGAARDTEAFF	TGTGCCAGCAGTACAGGGGGCGCCGCGAGGGACACTGAAGCTTTCTTT
TRBV5-6	TRBJ2-2	-	-	CASSTQGGYTGELFF	TGTGCCAGCAGCACCCAGGGAGGTTACACCGGGGAGCTGTTTTTT
TRBV12-3/TRBV12-4	TRBJ2-4	few	-	CASSFGQLNIQYF	TGTGCCAGCAGTTTCGGACAGCTAAACATTCAGTACTTC
TRBV12-5	TRBJ2-7	few	TRBD1	CASGPDRGEEQYF	TGTGCTAGTGGTCCCGACAGGGGGGAAGAGCAGTACTTC
TRBV5-1	TRBJ2-2	once	TRBD2	CASRAGDTGELFF	TGCGCCAGCAGAGCGGGGGACACCGGGGAGCTGTTTTTT
TRBV29-1	TRBJ2-7	-	TRBD1	CSVATDRSYEQYF	TGCAGCGTTGCTACGGACAGGTCCTACGAGCAGTACTTC